The T cell receptor beta chain under discussion was sequenced for a study of cytomegalovirus exposure and HLA in healthy donors. The PCR contained 60 Vbeta and 13 Jbeta primers. Clones were read by immunoSEQ multiplex PCR, and TCRdb kept only the in-frame ones, dropping some. The sample shows more than 110,000 clones, around 80% of them seen only once. Germline assignment: CDR1 MDHEN and CDR2 SYDVKM. This CDR3 has 16 residues. With 3 bases removed from V and 15 bases from J, the gap between germline ends came to 27 bases. The chain links TRBV28 to TRBJ1-5; D might be TRBD1 (6 bases). This clonotype originated in a man aged 35-49 years in good health and CMV-seropositive. The sequenced material came from PBMCs. The CDR3 region is CASSFGRAFKGGHLHF. CDR3 DNA: TGTGCCAGCAGTTTTGGGAGGGCTTTTAAGGGGGGCCATCTGCATTTT.